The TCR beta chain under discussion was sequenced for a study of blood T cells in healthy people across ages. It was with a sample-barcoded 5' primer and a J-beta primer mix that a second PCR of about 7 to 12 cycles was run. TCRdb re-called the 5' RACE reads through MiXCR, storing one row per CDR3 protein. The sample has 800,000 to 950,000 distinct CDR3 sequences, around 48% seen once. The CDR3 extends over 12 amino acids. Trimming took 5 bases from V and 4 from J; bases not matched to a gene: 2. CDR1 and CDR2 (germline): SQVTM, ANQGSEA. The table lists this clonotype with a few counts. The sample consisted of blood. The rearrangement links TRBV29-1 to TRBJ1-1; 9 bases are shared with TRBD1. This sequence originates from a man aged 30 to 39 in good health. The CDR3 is CSVWTGVTEAFF. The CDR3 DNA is TGCAGCGTTTGGACAGGGGTCACTGAAGCTTTCTTT. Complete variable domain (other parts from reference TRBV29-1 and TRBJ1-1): SAVISQKPSRDICQRGTSLTIQCQVDSQVTMMFWYRQQPGQSLTLIATANQGSEATYESGFVIDKFPISRPNLTFSTLTVSNMSPEDSSIYLCSVWTGVTEAFFGQGTRLTVV.